This entry is about one T cell receptor beta chain. Its antigen is still unknown. The data were obtained in a study of cytomegalovirus exposure and HLA in healthy donors. Broader study findings: Certain sequence variants were highly shared and formed a cluster, and this cluster was likely a sequencing artifact.

The PCR ran on 60 Vbeta and 13 Jbeta primers. TCRdb's copy holds only in-frame clones and misses some; the assay was immunoSEQ multiplex PCR. The sample holds 100,000 to 120,000 clones, around 84% seen once. Germline CDR1 and CDR2: SGHTA and FQGNSA. This CDR3 spans 11 amino acids. The V end was cut by 9 bases, the J end by 4 bases, with 10 bases between. Sample: PBMCs. The source is a young woman in good health and CMV-seronegative. The chain recombines TRBV7-2 with TRBJ2-7; D is unclear. For the CDR3, the DNA is TGTGCCAGTGGCCAGAGGTACGAGCAGTACTTC. It is translated as CASGQRYEQYF.